This is a list of T cell receptor beta chains from one sample in a study of cytomegalovirus exposure and HLA in healthy donors. Method: immunoSEQ multiplex PCR; TCRdb's copy keeps in-frame clones and lacks some. The repertoire holds around 170,000 clones, with roughly 80% as singletons. Specimen: PBMCs. These receptors were taken from a man aged 45-65 years in good health and CMV-seronegative. Each CDR3 is given with its conserved first and last residue. Each record gives: V gene, J gene, clone size, D gene, CDR3 DNA, CDR3 protein. The D gene is left open where the match is weak. Only some rows state a clone size, as once, few, many or a class for expanded clones.

>TRBV11-2|TRBJ1-1|-|TRBD1
TGTGCCAGCAGCTCATTAACAGGGGCCGGCACTGAAGCTTTCTTT
CASSSLTGAGTEAFF
>TRBV28|TRBJ1-4|-|TRBD1
TGTGCCAGCAGCTTACCGACAGGGTCTGGGGAAAAACTGTTTTTT
CASSLPTGSGEKLFF
>TRBV7-9|TRBJ2-2|-|TRBD1
TGTGCCAGCAGCCGGCCCCAGGGGGCGAACACCGGGGAGCTGTTTTTT
CASSRPQGANTGELFF
>TRBV5-1|TRBJ1-2|-|-
TGCGCCAGCAGCTTTGTAGGGGCGGAGAGTGGCTACACCTTC
CASSFVGAESGYTF
>TRBV14|TRBJ2-3|-|-
TGTGCCAGCAGCCAGGTCCAGGTCAGCACAGATACGCAGTATTTT
CASSQVQVSTDTQYF
>TRBV5-1|TRBJ2-5|-|-
TGCGCCAGCAGCGTCTCCCAAGAGACCCAGTACTTC
CASSVSQETQYF
>TRBV7-9|TRBJ1-5|-|-
TGTGCCAGCAGCGGGGGCAGCAATCAGCCCCAGCATTTT
CASSGGSNQPQHF
>TRBV5-6|TRBJ2-2|few|-
TGTGCCAGCAGTTTCCGGTCCGGGGAGCTGTTTTTT
CASSFRSGELFF
>TRBV29-1|TRBJ2-7|-|-
TGCAGCGTTTCCGGGTACGAGCAGTACTTC
CSVSGYEQYF
>TRBV18|TRBJ2-3|-|TRBD2
TGTGCCAGCTCAACAGGACCGGGACTAGTCACAGATACGCAGTATTTT
CASSTGPGLVTDTQYF
>TRBV6-1|TRBJ2-1|-|-
TGTGCCAGCAGTGAACCGAGTAGTGAGCAGTTCTTC
CASSEPSSEQFF
>TRBV7-9|TRBJ1-5|few|TRBD1
TGTGCCAGCAGCTTAGTCCAGGGGGTTAGCAATCAGCCCCAGCATTTT
CASSLVQGVSNQPQHF
>TRBV5-1|TRBJ1-1|few|-
TGCGCCAGCAGCCGAACAATTGACAGTCTCATGAACACTGAAGCTTTCTTT
CASSRTIDSLMNTEAFF
>TRBV11-3|TRBJ2-7|-|-
TGTGCCAGCAGCTTGCGGGGCCTATCCTACGAGCAGTACTTC
CASSLRGLSYEQYF
>TRBV6-1|TRBJ1-6|-|TRBD1
TGTGCCAGCAGGGGACAGGGAGTCGCCCTCCACTTT
CASRGQGVALHF
>TRBV27|TRBJ2-3|-|-
TGTGCCAGCTCCCGGCGGGGAGGAACAGATACGCAGTATTTT
CASSRRGGTDTQYF
>TRBV11-2|TRBJ1-3|-|TRBD1
TGTGCCAGCAGCTTACCGGGACAGTCAAACACCATATATTTT
CASSLPGQSNTIYF
>TRBV7-8|TRBJ1-2|-|-
TGTGCCAGCAGCCGAACAGGGAATAGTGGTGGCTACACCTTC
CASSRTGNSGGYTF
>TRBV2|TRBJ1-5|-|-
TGTGCCAGCTTGAGGGAAGGAGGTAATCAGCCCCAGCATTTT
CASLREGGNQPQHF
>TRBV20-1|TRBJ1-1|-|-
TGCAGTGCCCTGGGAGGGCCTGAAGCTTTCTTT
CSALGGPEAFF
>TRBV19|TRBJ2-7|-|-
TGTGCCAGTAGTATGAGTAGCACCGAGCAGTACTTC
CASSMSSTEQYF
>TRBV30|TRBJ1-3|-|TRBD1
TGTGTCGACAGGGGGCTACGTAGAAACACCATATATTTT
CVDRGLRRNTIYF
>TRBV10-3|TRBJ1-3|few|-
TGTGCCATCAGTGAGGGCCTTCGAAACACCATATATTTT
CAISEGLRNTIYF
>TRBV7-9|TRBJ2-7|-|TRBD1
TGTGCCAGCAGACGACACGGGACAGGGGTCTCCTACGAGCAGTACTTC
CASRRHGTGVSYEQYF
>TRBV7-2|TRBJ2-7|-|TRBD1
TGTGCCAGCAGCCGGACAGGGGGCTACGAGCAGTACTTC
CASSRTGGYEQYF
>TRBV7-2|TRBJ2-7|-|-
TGTGCCAGCAGCTACGGAGGCGAGCAGTACTTC
CASSYGGEQYF
>TRBV11-2|TRBJ2-5|-|TRBD2
TGTGCCAGCAGCTTAGAACGCCCCTCGGCTAGCGGGGGGGCCAGGGAGACCCAGTACTTC
CASSLERPSASGGARETQYF
>TRBV28|TRBJ2-5|-|TRBD1
TGTGCCAGCAGTTCAGGACAGGGGGCCTCCCAAGAGACCCAGTACTTC
CASSSGQGASQETQYF
>TRBV6-6|TRBJ2-3|-|TRBD2
TGTGCCAGCATCGACGGGACTAGCGACGGAGATACGCAGTATTTT
CASIDGTSDGDTQYF
>TRBV7-6|TRBJ2-3|once|-
TGTGCCAGCAGCCGGATGCCCCGAGGATCTGGCACAGATACGCAGTATTTT
CASSRMPRGSGTDTQYF
>TRBV9|TRBJ2-1|-|TRBD2
TGTGCCAGCAGCGCCCACCCCGGGACTAGCGGGGGGTTTGAGCAGTTCTTC
CASSAHPGTSGGFEQFF
>TRBV27|TRBJ1-5|-|TRBD1
TGTGCCAGCAGTTCGGGGACAGGCTATAGCAATCAGCCCCAGCATTTT
CASSSGTGYSNQPQHF
>TRBV6-6|TRBJ1-2|-|TRBD1
TGTGCCAGCAGGGGGACAGGTGAAAAACATGGCTACACCTTC
CASRGTGEKHGYTF
>TRBV14|TRBJ2-2|-|-
TGTGCCAGCAGCCCATACAGCACCGGGGAGCTGTTTTTT
CASSPYSTGELFF
>TRBV10-1|TRBJ1-4|-|-
TGCGCCAGCAGTGCAGGGATAAATGAAAAACTGTTTTTT
CASSAGINEKLFF
>TRBV6-4|TRBJ1-2|-|-
TGTGCCAGCAGTGACACGAGGAGTGGTGGCTACACCTTC
CASSDTRSGGYTF
>TRBV7-2|TRBJ2-2|-|-
TGTGCCAGCAGGATAGGCCTAGCTTGGACCGGGGAGCTGTTTTTT
CASRIGLAWTGELFF
>TRBV19|TRBJ2-7|-|TRBD1
TGTGCCAGTAGGCGGACAGGGGGCCACGAGCAGTACTTC
CASRRTGGHEQYF
>TRBV7-2|TRBJ1-2|-|TRBD1
TGTGCCAGCAGCTTAGAGGTGGCAGGGGGACATGGCTACACCTTC
CASSLEVAGGHGYTF
>TRBV10-3|TRBJ2-7|-|-
TGTGCCACAGGGGAGGGTGTGGACGAGCAGTACTTC
CATGEGVDEQYF
>TRBV9|TRBJ2-1|-|TRBD2
TGTGCCAGCAGCTTAGCGGGGTCCTACAATGAGCAGTTCTTC
CASSLAGSYNEQFF
>TRBV7-2|TRBJ2-7|-|-
TGTGCCAGCAGCTCGAGCTCCTACGAGCAGTACTTC
CASSSSSYEQYF
>TRBV18|TRBJ2-7|-|TRBD2
TGTGCCAGCTCACCGGATGGACTAGCGGGATACGAGCAGTACTTC
CASSPDGLAGYEQYF
>TRBV28|TRBJ2-7|few|TRBD1
TGTGCCAGCATTTCAGTCCGGGACAGGGGCTACGAGCAGTACTTC
CASISVRDRGYEQYF
>TRBV5-1|TRBJ2-7|-|-
TGCGCCAGCAGCTTGGGCCTTACAGGGATTTACGAGCAGTACTTC
CASSLGLTGIYEQYF
>TRBV29-1|TRBJ1-1|-|-
TGCAGCGTTGATCGAATATCTGGCCGTTACCAGAACACTGAAGCTTTCTTT
CSVDRISGRYQNTEAFF
>TRBV19|TRBJ1-1|-|-
TGTGCCACCGCGGGACGAGTGAACACTGAAGCTTTCTTT
CATAGRVNTEAFF
>TRBV27|TRBJ2-2|few|-
TGTGCCAGCAGTTTATGGGGGGCGAACACCGGGGAGCTGTTTTTT
CASSLWGANTGELFF
>TRBV11-2|TRBJ2-3|-|TRBD2
TGTGCCAGCAGCTCATCAGGGACTAGGGATAGAGATACGCAGTATTTT
CASSSSGTRDRDTQYF
>TRBV7-8|TRBJ1-3|few|TRBD1
TGTGCCAGCAGCTTAGCAGGGGGCGGAAACACCATATATTTT
CASSLAGGGNTIYF
>TRBV7-8|TRBJ2-5|-|-
TGTGCCAGCAGCCCCTTGAGGGCCGAGACCCAGTACTTC
CASSPLRAETQYF
>TRBV10-1|TRBJ1-1|-|-
TGCGCCAGCAGTGACTTTACCCAGGGAGAAGCTTTCTTT
CASSDFTQGEAFF
>TRBV7-9|TRBJ2-7|-|TRBD1
TGTGCCAGCAGCCGCGCCGGGACAGGGGCCTACGAGCAGTACTTC
CASSRAGTGAYEQYF